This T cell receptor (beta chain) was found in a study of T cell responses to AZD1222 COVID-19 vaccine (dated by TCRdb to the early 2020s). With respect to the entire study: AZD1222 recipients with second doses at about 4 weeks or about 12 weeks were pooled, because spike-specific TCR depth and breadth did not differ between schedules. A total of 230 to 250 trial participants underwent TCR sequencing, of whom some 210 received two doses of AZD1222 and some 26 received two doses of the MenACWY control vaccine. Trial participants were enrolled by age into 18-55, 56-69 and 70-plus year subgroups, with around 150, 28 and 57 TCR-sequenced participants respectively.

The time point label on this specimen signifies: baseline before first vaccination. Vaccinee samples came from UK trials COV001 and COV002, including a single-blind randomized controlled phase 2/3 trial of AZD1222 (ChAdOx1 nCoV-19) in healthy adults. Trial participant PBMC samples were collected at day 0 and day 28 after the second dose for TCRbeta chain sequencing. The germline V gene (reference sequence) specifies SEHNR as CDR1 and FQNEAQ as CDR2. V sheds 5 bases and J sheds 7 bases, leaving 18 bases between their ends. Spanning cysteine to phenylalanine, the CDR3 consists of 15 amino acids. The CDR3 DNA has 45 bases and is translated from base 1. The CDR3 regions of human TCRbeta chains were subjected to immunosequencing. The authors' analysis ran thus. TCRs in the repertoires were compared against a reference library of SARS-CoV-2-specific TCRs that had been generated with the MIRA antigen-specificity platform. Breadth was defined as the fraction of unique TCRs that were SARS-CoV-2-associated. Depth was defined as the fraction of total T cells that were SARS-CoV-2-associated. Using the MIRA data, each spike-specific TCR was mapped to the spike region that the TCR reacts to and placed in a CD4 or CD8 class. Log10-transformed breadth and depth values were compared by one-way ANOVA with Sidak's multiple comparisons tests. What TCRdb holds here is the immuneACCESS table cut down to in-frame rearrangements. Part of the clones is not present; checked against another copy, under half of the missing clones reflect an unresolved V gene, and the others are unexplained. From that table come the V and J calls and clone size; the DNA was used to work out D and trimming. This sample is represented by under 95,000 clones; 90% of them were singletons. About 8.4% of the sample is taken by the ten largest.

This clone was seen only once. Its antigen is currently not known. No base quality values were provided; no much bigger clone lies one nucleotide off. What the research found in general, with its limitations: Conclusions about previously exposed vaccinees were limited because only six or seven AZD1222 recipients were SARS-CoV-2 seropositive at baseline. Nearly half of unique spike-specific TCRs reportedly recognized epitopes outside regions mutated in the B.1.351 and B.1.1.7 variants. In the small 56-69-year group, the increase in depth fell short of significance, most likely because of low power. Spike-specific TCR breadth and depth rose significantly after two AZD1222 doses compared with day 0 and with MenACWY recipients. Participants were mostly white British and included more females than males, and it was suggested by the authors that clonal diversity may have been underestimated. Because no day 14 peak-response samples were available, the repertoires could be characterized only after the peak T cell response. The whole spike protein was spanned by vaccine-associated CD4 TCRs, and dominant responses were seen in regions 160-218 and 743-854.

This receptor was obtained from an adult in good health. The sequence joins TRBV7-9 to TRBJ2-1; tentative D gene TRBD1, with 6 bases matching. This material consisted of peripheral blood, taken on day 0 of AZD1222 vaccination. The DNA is TGTGCCAGCAGCCTAGGGACACCGGTTTTTAATGAGCAGTTCTTC. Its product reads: CASSLGTPVFNEQFF.